This entry concerns a single TCR beta chain. The PCR contained 60 Vbeta and 13 Jbeta primers. The table came from immunoSEQ multiplex PCR; TCRdb's copy has only in-frame clones and leaves some out. The profile shows about 160,000 clones, roughly 85% of them singletons. The data were obtained in a study of cytomegalovirus exposure and HLA in healthy donors. This clonotype originated in a woman aged 45-65 years in good health and CMV-seropositive. The sequencing input was PBMCs.

Here the CDR3 DNA reads TGCGCCAGCAGCCAAGTGGCGGGCAGCTACACAGATACGCAGTATTTT. Protein sequence: CASSQVAGSYTDTQYF. This chain joins TRBV4-1 and TRBJ2-3; perhaps TRBD2 as D (5 bases). The germline V and J ends were trimmed by 1 base and 2 bases, with 13 bases remaining between them. This CDR3 has 16 amino acids. Per germline, CDR1 MGHRA and CDR2 YSYEKL.